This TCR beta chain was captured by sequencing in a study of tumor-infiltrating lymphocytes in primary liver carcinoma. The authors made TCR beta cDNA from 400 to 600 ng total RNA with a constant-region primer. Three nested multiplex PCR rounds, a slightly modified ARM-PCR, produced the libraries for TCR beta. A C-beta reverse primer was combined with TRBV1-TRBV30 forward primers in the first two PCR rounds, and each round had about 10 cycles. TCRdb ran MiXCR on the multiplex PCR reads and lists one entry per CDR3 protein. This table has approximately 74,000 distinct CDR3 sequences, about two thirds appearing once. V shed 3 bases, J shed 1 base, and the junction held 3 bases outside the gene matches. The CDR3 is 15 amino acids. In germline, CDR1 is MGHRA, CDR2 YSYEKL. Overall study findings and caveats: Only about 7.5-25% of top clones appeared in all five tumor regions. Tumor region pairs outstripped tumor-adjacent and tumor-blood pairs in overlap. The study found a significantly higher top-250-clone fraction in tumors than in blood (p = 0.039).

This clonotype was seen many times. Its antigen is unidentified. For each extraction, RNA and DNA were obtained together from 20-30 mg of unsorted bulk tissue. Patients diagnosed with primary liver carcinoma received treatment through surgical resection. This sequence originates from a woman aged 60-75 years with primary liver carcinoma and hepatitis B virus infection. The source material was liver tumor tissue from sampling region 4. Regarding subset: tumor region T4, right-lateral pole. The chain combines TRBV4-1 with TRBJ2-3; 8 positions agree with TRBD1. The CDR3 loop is CASSQTGAGTDTQYF. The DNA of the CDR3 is TGCGCCAGCAGCCAGACAGGGGCCGGCACAGATACGCAGTATTTT.